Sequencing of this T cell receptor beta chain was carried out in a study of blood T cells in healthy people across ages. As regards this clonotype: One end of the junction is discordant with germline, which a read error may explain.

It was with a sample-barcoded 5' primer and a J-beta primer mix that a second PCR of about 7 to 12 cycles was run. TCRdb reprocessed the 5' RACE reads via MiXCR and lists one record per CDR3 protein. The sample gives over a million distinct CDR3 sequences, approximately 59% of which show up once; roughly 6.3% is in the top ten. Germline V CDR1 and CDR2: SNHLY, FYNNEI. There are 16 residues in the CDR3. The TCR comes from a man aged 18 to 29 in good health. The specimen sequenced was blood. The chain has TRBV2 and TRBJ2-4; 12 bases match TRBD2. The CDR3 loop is CASTRTSGDTKNIQSF. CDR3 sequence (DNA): TGTGCCAGCACCAGGACTAGCGGGGACACAAAAAACATTCAGTCCTTC.